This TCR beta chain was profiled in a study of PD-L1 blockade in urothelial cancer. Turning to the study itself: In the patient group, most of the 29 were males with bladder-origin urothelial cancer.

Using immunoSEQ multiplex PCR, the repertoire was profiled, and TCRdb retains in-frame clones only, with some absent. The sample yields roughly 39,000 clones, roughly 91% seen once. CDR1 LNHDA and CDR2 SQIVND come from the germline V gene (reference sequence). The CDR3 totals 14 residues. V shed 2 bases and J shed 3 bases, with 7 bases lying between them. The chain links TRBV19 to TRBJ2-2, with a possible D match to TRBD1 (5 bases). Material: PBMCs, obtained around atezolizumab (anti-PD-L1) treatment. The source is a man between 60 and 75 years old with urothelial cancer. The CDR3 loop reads CASSIIRDTGELFF. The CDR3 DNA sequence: TGTGCCAGTAGTATAATCAGGGACACCGGGGAGCTGTTTTTT.